This is a list of T cell receptor beta chains from one sample in a study of blood T cell repertoires in COVID-19. Only in-frame clones appear in the TCRdb table, and some are missing; sequencing was by immunoSEQ multiplex PCR. The data hold roughly 30,000 clones, with around 87% observed a single time. Sequenced material: peripheral blood. All receptors derive from a man in his 70s with acute or convalescent COVID-19. The CDR3 runs from the conserved cysteine through the conserved F or W. A D gene is named only where the DNA matches it firmly. Size is omitted from some rows. Given values are once, few, many or a class for expanded clones.

j_call d_call v_call clone_size cdr3_aa cdr3_nt
TRBJ2-7 TRBD1 TRBV5-1 . CASSLWDRANEQYF TGCGCCAGCAGCTTGTGGGACAGGGCCAACGAGCAGTACTTC
TRBJ1-2 TRBD1 TRBV19 . CASTSTGNYGYTF TGTGCCAGTACCTCGACAGGGAACTATGGCTACACCTTC
TRBJ2-1 . TRBV14 . CASSPGQFTEQFF TGTGCCAGCAGCCCCGGACAGTTTACTGAGCAGTTCTTC
TRBJ1-3 TRBD1 TRBV5-4 . CASSLQGAAGNTIYF TGTGCCAGCAGCCTTCAGGGGGCAGCTGGAAACACCATATATTTT
TRBJ1-3 . TRBV11-3 . CASSHGTNGNTIYF TGTGCCAGCAGTCACGGGACTAATGGAAACACCATATATTTT
TRBJ2-7 . TRBV3-1/TRBV3-2 few CASSQGFPDFYEQYF TGTGCCAGCAGCCAAGGGTTCCCGGACTTCTACGAGCAGTACTTC
TRBJ2-7 . TRBV6-2/TRBV6-3 few CASSRLAIHEQYF TGTGCCAGCAGTCGGCTAGCTATCCACGAGCAGTACTTC
TRBJ1-2 . TRBV10-1 . CASSPGTNYGYTF TGCGCCAGCAGTCCAGGGACTAACTATGGCTACACCTTC
TRBJ2-3 TRBD2 TRBV28 . CLSGGRAWDTQYF TGTCTATCGGGCGGGAGGGCCTGGGATACGCAGTATTTT
TRBJ1-2 . TRBV19 . CASSTRRNSYGYTF TGTGCCAGTTCAACACGACGAAACAGCTATGGCTACACCTTC
TRBJ1-2 . TRBV10-1 few CASIPRGGRNYGYTF TGCGCCAGCATCCCCAGGGGCGGACGGAACTATGGCTACACCTTC
TRBJ2-1 TRBD2 TRBV6-4 . CASSDEAGEYNEQFF TGTGCCAGCAGTGACGAAGCGGGAGAATACAATGAGCAGTTCTTC
TRBJ1-1 . TRBV20-1 . CSASTGQSEAFF TGCAGTGCTAGTACTGGACAGTCTGAAGCTTTCTTT
TRBJ1-2 . TRBV4-2 . CASSQGGSPPTRTF TGTGCCAGCAGCCAAGGTGGGTCCCCTCCGACGCGGACCTTC
TRBJ2-2 TRBD2 TRBV5-1 few CASSLEALAGGELFF TGCGCCAGCAGCTTGGAAGCACTAGCGGGTGGGGAGCTGTTTTTT
TRBJ2-1 . TRBV10-3 few CAINKGGYGEQFF TGTGCCATCAATAAAGGAGGGTATGGTGAGCAGTTCTTC
TRBJ1-3 . TRBV2 . CASSITGIISGNTIYF TGTGCCAGCAGTATTACCGGGATTATCTCTGGAAACACCATATATTTT
TRBJ1-6 . TRBV6-1 . CASSEKRPTRVSSLHF TGTGCCAGCAGTGAAAAAAGGCCCACCAGGGTGTCATCCCTCCACTTT
TRBJ2-2 TRBD2 TRBV7-3 . CASSLSLAGGTGELFF TGTGCCAGCAGCTTAAGCCTAGCGGGAGGGACCGGGGAGCTGTTTTTT
TRBJ2-2 . TRBV6-5 . CATSNEIHTGELFF TGTGCCACGTCGAACGAGATTCACACCGGGGAGCTGTTTTTT
TRBJ1-3 TRBD1 TRBV19 . CASSDTGASGNTIYF TGTGCCAGTTCAGATACAGGGGCTTCTGGAAACACCATATATTTT
TRBJ2-1 TRBD2 TRBV5-1 . CASSTRGGAEDNEQFF TGCGCCAGCAGCACGCGCGGGGGGGCCGAGGACAATGAGCAGTTCTTC
TRBJ2-5 TRBD2 TRBV7-9 . CASSLESWASGEQETQYF TGTGCCAGCAGCTTAGAAAGTTGGGCTAGCGGGGAACAAGAGACCCAGTACTTC
TRBJ2-7 TRBD2 TRBV4-2 . CASSQDGLAGGEQYF TGTGCCAGCAGCCAAGATGGGCTAGCGGGCGGGGAGCAGTACTTC
TRBJ1-2 TRBD1 TRBV4-2 . CASSHRTGGDYGYTF TGTGCCAGCAGCCACCGGACAGGGGGCGACTATGGCTACACCTTC
TRBJ1-1 . TRBV12-3/TRBV12-4 . CASSPKWETEAFF TGTGCCAGCAGTCCCAAGTGGGAGACTGAAGCTTTCTTT
TRBJ1-6 . TRBV18 . CASSGTGSSYNSPLHF TGTGCCAGCTCAGGAACAGGGAGCTCCTATAATTCACCCCTCCACTTT
TRBJ1-1 . TRBV7-9 . CASSLGAPGSAFF TGTGCCAGCAGCTTAGGGGCCCCAGGATCCGCTTTCTTT
TRBJ2-5 TRBD2 TRBV7-9 . CASSFGGGGQETQYF TGTGCCAGCAGCTTTGGCGGGGGTGGCCAAGAGACCCAGTACTTC
TRBJ1-5 . TRBV4-3 . CASSPAPRRPQHF TGCGCCAGCAGCCCCGCCCCGCGGAGGCCCCAGCATTTT
TRBJ1-4 . TRBV4-3 . CASSQAAGATNEKLFF TGCGCCAGCAGCCAAGCTGCGGGTGCAACTAATGAAAAACTGTTTTTT
TRBJ1-5 . TRBV6-5 . CASSYGGAQPQHF TGTGCCAGCAGTTACGGGGGCGCGCAGCCCCAGCATTTT